This T cell receptor (beta chain) was sequenced in a study of shared clonotypes between healthy human individuals. The study's findings and limits: Estimated richness values were generally larger in naive subsets than in memory subsets.

Profiled with immunoSEQ multiplex PCR; TCRdb holds only in-frame clones, not every one. The sample consists of 2 million to 2.5 million clones, 85% to 95% of them appearing once. Naive CD8 cells were CD45RO-negative, positively selected for CCR7, excluding terminally differentiated effector memory CD45RA+ cells. Remarks on this clone: What it recognizes is unknown.

Germline CDR1 and CDR2: LGHNA and YSLEER. CDR3 length equals 16 residues. Trimming took off 1 base at V and 0 bases at J, with 11 bases between the two ends. The chain employs TRBV4-3 and TRBJ2-3, with D hard to call. The source of this sequence is a young man in good health. Some clones in this sample may be carry-over from other donors' samples. The material sequenced was naive CD8+ T cells from PBMCs. The CDR3 reads CASSQGFHSSTDTQYF. The DNA of the CDR3 is TGCGCCAGCAGCCAAGGTTTTCACTCTAGCACAGATACGCAGTATTTT.